A single sample gave rise to the 18 T cell receptor beta chains below, sequenced in a study of shared clonotypes between healthy human individuals. Some clones are missing from TCRdb's copy, which holds only in-frame ones; the method was immunoSEQ multiplex PCR. This sample carries some 1.1 million clones, 60% to 80% of them seen once, and the ten largest clones take 0.89%. Sequencing input: memory CD4+ T cells from PBMCs. This sample's subset: CD45RA-negative fraction. The receptors were sampled from a man between 18 and 35 years old in good health. Some clones in this sample may be carry-over from other donors' samples.

The chain has TRBV12-5 and TRBJ2-5, with D possibly TRBD2 on 6 matching bases. The CDR3 is 15 residues long. Germline CDR1 LGHNT, CDR2 FRNRAP. V was shortened by 5 bases and J by 2 bases, with 15 bases between the two germline ends. DNA of the CDR3: TGTGCTAGTGGTCCGGGACTGACCCTACAAGAGACCCAGTACTTC. Its translation is CASGPGLTLQETQYF.

The rearrangement links TRBV5-4 to TRBJ2-2; TRBD1 matches 9 bases. The CDR3 is 16 residues long. Trimming took 0 bases from V and 7 from J; bases not matched to a gene: 7. The V gene's germline CDR1 is SGHNT and CDR2 YYREEE (reference sequence). The CDR3 bases are TGTGCCAGCAGCTTGGGGGGACAGGGATATGTCGGGGAGCTGTTTTTT. Residues: CASSLGGQGYVGELFF.

The CDR3 here is CASREYRGTIEAFF. CDR3 DNA sequence: TGTGCCAGCAGAGAATACAGGGGAACAATTGAAGCTTTCTTT. The chain employs TRBV6-1 and TRBJ1-1, with 7 bases fitting TRBD1. The ends lost 6 bases at V and 7 bases at J; junction bases unmatched: 11. The CDR3 has 14 residues. Germline lookup yields CDR1 MNHNS and CDR2 SASEGT.

This chain links TRBV30 with TRBJ2-5, with D possibly matching TRBD2 (6 bases). V lost 0 bases to trimming and J lost 7 bases, with 21 bases between them. The CDR3 consists of 16 residues. Germline V lookup: CDR1 GTSNPN, CDR2 SVGIG (reference sequence). The CDR3 loop is CAWSVRGQRVGGTQYF. The CDR3 DNA reads as TGTGCCTGGAGTGTACGCGGGCAGAGGGTGGGGGGGACCCAGTACTTC. The complete variable domain, with remaining parts taken from reference TRBV30 and TRBJ2-5, reads SQTIHQWPATLVQPVGSPLSLECTVEGTSNPNLYWYRQAAGRGLQLLFYSVGIGQISSEVPQNLSASRPQDRQFILSSKKLLLSDSGFYLCAWSVRGQRVGGTQYFGPGTRLLVL.

The V call is TRBV6-5, the J call TRBJ1-2; D possibly corresponds to TRBD1 (5 bases). Trimming took off 6 bases at V and 8 bases at J, with 10 bases between the two ends. The CDR3 totals 11 residues. The V gene's germline CDR1 is MNHEY and CDR2 SVGAGI. CDR3 DNA sequence: TGTGCCAGCAGGAGTGGGGGAGGCTACACCTTC. This sequence encodes CASRSGGGYTF.

The V call is TRBV5-1, the J call TRBJ2-3; D tentatively fits TRBD1 or TRBD2 (6 bases each). This CDR3 comprises 15 residues. Germline V gene data show CDR1 as SGHRS and CDR2 as YFSETQ. Trimming took off 0 bases at V and 3 bases at J, with 11 bases between the two ends. CDR3: CASSLAGDITDTQYF. CDR3 sequence (DNA): TGCGCCAGCAGCTTGGCGGGGGACATTACAGATACGCAGTATTTT.

This clone was recorded only once. This chain uses TRBV11-3 with TRBJ2-1; 8 positions match TRBD2. The CDR3 consists of 13 residues. After removal of 5 bases from V and 7 bases from J, the junction contained 4 bases not matched to a gene. The V gene's germline CDR1 is SGHNT and CDR2 YENEEA. This chain's CDR3 is CASSRTSRNEQFF. The CDR3 nucleotides read TGTGCCAGCAGCCGGACTAGCCGGAATGAGCAGTTCTTC.

This CDR3 reads CASSLTSGLAGGPDTQYF. The CDR3 coding sequence is TGCGCCAGCAGCTTAACTTCGGGACTAGCGGGAGGGCCAGATACGCAGTATTTT. This chain joins TRBV5-1 and TRBJ2-3, with TRBD2 identical over 16 bases. The CDR3 runs 18 residues. In germline, CDR1 is SGHRS, CDR2 YFSETQ. The V and J ends lost 2 bases and 4 bases, in that order; junction bases with no gene match: 7.

The V and J genes are TRBV14 and TRBJ2-3; no firm D call. The V and J ends lost 4 bases and 2 bases respectively, with 4 bases between them. Germline V lookup: CDR1 SGHDN, CDR2 FVKESK. This CDR3 is built from 12 residues. In DNA, the CDR3 is TGTGCCAGCAGCCCGAACACAGATACGCAGTATTTT. Translated: CASSPNTDTQYF.

The chain links TRBV11-2 to TRBJ1-1; the match to TRBD1 covers 8 bases. The J segment lost 5 bases and the V segment lost 6 bases, leaving 2 bases of the junction unmatched. Germline-derived CDR1 and CDR2 are SGHAT and FQNNGV. The CDR3 consists of 12 residues. CDR3: CASSQGATEAFF. In DNA, the CDR3 is TGTGCCAGCAGTCAGGGGGCGACTGAAGCTTTCTTT.

The rearrangement uses TRBV27 and TRBJ2-2; 7 bases align to TRBD2. Germline CDR1 is MNHEY and CDR2 is SMNVEV (reference sequence). This CDR3 region has 18 residues. Trimming took 6 bases from V and 5 from J; bases not matched to a gene: 18. Here the CDR3 DNA reads TGTGCCAGCAGCAAACTATCGACCGGGACTAAAAGGACCGGGGAGCTGTTTTTT. It translates to CASSKLSTGTKRTGELFF.

V and J are TRBV5-1 and TRBJ1-4; the D gene is possibly TRBD1 (5 bases). The V gene's germline CDR1 is SGHRS and CDR2 YFSETQ. The CDR3 is made up of 17 amino acids. With 0 bases removed from V and 1 base from J, the gap between germline ends came to 13 bases. The CDR3 here is CASSLVGFGGTNEKLFF. In nucleotides, the CDR3 is TGCGCCAGCAGCTTGGTAGGGTTTGGGGGAACTAATGAAAAACTGTTTTTT. The full variable domain, its missing parts supplied by reference TRBV5-1 and TRBJ1-4, is KAGVTQTPRYLIKTRGQQVTLSCSPISGHRSVSWYQQTPGQGLQFLFEYFSETQRNKGNFPGRFSGRQFSNSRSEMNVSTLELGDSALYLCASSLVGFGGTNEKLFFGSGTQLSVL.

The genes are TRBV7-9 and TRBJ2-7; 7 bases agree with TRBD1. The CDR3 length is 16 residues. Trimming took 1 base from V and 5 from J; bases not matched to a gene: 11. Germline CDR1 SEHNR, CDR2 FQNEAQ (reference sequence). CDR3 amino acids: CASSLGGDRGHHEQYF. CDR3 sequence (DNA): TGTGCCAGCAGCTTAGGTGGGGACAGAGGGCATCACGAGCAGTACTTC.

To note about this clone: One end of the junction does not line up with germline, which may come from a read error. In DNA form, the CDR3 reads TGTGCCAGCAGCTTGAGGAGCTACGAGCAGTACTTC. Encoded protein: CASSLRSYEQYF. The chain has TRBV5-3 and TRBJ2-5; D gene uncertain. Matching the DNA end better, TRBJ2-7 makes the J call doubtful. TRBV5-3 is known as an ORF, though its function is uncertain. This CDR3 has 12 residues.

This clone appeared a single time. CDR3 protein: CASSIRRTGHTYEQYF. The DNA of the CDR3 is TGTGCCAGTAGTATTAGGAGGACAGGTCATACCTACGAGCAGTACTTC. This rearrangement joins TRBV19 to TRBJ2-7, with 7 bases matching TRBD1. Germline CDR1 reads LNHDA; CDR2 reads SQIVND (reference sequence). The junction had 10 bases not matched to a gene; V was cut back by 3 bases and J by 2 bases. This CDR3 spans 16 amino acids.

J is TRBJ1-2 and V is TRBV12-5; D unclear. The V gene lost 0 bases and the J gene lost 8 bases, with 22 bases spanning the gap. This CDR3 contains 17 residues. Germline CDR1 is LGHNT and CDR2 is FRNRAP. The CDR3 here is CASGLVLNPGKIWGYTF. CDR3 DNA sequence: TGTGCTAGTGGTTTGGTGTTAAACCCAGGTAAAATCTGGGGCTACACCTTC.

The rearrangement joins TRBV11-2 to TRBJ2-1; no reliable D call. The CDR3 covers 15 residues. From germline, CDR1 is SGHAT and CDR2 FQNNGV. Between the trimmed V and J ends, which lost 5 bases and 4 bases, there was a span of 15 bases. The CDR3 sequence: CASSNGSPAYNEQFF. In DNA, the CDR3 is TGTGCCAGCAGCAATGGGTCCCCTGCTTACAATGAGCAGTTCTTC.

In this sample, this clone turned up once. The chain has TRBV11-2 and TRBJ2-3; weak D call: TRBD1 (6 bases). V lost 4 bases, J lost 4 bases, and 18 bases lay in between. The CDR3 sequence is 16 residues long. Germline V gene lookup returns CDR1 SGHAT and CDR2 FQNNGV. The CDR3 DNA is TGTGCCAGCAGCTCGACAGGTTTGGCGGGCCCAGATACGCAGTATTTT. Its protein product is CASSSTGLAGPDTQYF.